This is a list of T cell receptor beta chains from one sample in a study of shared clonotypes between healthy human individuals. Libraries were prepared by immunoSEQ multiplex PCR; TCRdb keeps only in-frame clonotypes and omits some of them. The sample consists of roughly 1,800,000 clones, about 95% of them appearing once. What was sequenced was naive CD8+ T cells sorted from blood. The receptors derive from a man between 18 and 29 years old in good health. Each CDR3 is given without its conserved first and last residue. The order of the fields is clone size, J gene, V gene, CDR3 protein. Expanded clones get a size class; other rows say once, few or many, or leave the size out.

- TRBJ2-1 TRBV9 ASSTGQSNEQF
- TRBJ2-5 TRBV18 ASSRSEVVETQY
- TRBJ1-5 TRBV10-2 ASRGGYNQPQH
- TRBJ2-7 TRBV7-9 ASSSDGAYEQY
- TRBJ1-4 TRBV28 ASRGTGGDEKLF
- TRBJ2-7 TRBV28 ASSFGQGLSYEQY
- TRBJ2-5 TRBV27 ASSPDRRVQETQY
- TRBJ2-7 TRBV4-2 ASSPGQGASEQY
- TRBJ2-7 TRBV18 ASSPASGRAYEQY
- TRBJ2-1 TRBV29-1 SVETSGSYSYNEQF
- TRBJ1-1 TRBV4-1 ASSRGTGTLEAF
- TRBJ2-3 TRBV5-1 ASSSGLAGYSGDTQY
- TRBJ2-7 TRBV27 ASSSLYEQY
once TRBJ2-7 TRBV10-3 AINPDREYEQY
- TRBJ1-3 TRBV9 ASRGAIGNTIY
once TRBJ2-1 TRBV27 ASSSGGAVEQF
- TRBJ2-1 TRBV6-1 ASSGLAGEGEQF
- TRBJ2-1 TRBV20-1 SARRQEQF
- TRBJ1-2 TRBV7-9 ASSLAGEAAYGYT
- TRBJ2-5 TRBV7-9 ASSLVGVETQY
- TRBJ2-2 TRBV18 ASSSDRAANTGELF
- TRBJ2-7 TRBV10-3 AISETGGGYEQY
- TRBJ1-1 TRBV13 ASSLGPGVGNTEAF
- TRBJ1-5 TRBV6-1 ASSAPRSGGGGGNQPQH
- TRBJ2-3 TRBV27 ASGHGTSGADTQY
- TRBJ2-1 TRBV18 ASSPNSYEQF
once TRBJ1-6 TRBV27 ASSFTGQGGSPLH
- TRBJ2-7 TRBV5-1 ASSLGARGTYEQY
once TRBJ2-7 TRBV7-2 ASSSGSDHVSYEQY
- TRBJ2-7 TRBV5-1 AGRGLAYEQY
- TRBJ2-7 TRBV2 ASSEADRVDEQY